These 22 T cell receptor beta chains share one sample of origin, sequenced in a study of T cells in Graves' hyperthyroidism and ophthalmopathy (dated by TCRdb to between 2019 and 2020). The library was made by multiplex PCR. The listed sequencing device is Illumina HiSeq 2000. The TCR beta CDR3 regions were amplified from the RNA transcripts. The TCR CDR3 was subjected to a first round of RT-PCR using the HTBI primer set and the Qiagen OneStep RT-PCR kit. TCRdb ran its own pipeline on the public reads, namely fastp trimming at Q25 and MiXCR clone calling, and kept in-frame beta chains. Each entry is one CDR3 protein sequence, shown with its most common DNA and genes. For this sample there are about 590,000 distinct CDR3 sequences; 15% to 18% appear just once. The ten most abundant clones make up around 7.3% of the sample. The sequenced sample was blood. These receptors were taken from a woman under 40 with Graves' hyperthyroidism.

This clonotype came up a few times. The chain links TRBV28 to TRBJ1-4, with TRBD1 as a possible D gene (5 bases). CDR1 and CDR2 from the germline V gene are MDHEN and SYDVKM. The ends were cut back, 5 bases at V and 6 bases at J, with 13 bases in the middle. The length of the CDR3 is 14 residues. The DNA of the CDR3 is TGTGCCAGCAGTATAAACGGGGCGCATGAAAAACTGTTTTTT. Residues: CASSINGAHEKLFF.

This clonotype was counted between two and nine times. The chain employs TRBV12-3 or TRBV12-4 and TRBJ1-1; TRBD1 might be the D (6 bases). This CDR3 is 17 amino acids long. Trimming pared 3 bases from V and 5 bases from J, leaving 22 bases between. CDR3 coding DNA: TGTGCCAGCAGTTTCTGGGGCAGGAGGGGGGGTTGGACTGAAGCTTTCTTT. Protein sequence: CASSFWGRRGGWTEAFF.

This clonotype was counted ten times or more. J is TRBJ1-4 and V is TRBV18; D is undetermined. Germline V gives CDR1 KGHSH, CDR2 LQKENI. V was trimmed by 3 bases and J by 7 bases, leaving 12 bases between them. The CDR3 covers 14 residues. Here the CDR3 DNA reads TGTGCCAGCTCACCCGGACGAAGCCGTGAAAAACTGTTTTTT. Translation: CASSPGRSREKLFF.

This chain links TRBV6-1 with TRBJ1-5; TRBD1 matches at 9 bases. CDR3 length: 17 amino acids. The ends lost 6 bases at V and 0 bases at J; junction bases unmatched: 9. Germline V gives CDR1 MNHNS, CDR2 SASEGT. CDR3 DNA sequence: TGTGCCAGCAGACCCGGGACAGGGACGGGTAGCAATCAGCCCCAGCATTTT. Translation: CASRPGTGTGSNQPQHF.

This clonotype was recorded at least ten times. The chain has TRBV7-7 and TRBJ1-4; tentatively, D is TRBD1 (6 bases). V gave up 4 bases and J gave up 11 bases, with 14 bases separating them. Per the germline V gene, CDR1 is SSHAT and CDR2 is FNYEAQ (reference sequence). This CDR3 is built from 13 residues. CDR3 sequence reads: CASSSNREGKLFF. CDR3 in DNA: TGTGCCAGCAGCTCGAACAGGGAGGGGAAACTGTTTTTT.

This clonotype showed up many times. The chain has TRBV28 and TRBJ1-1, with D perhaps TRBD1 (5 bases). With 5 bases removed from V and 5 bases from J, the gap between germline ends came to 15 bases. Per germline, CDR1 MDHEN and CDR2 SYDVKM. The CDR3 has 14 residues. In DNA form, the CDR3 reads TGTGCCAGCAGTACGCCCGGGGGGGGTACTGAAGCTTTCTTT. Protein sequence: CASSTPGGGTEAFF.

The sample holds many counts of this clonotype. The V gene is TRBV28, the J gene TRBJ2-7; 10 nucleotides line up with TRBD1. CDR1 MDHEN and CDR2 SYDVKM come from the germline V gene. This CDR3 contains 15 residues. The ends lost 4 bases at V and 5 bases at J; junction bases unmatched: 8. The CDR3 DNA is TGTGCCAGCAGTTCCCCCGGACAGGGGGTGGACGAGCAGTACTTC. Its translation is CASSSPGQGVDEQYF.

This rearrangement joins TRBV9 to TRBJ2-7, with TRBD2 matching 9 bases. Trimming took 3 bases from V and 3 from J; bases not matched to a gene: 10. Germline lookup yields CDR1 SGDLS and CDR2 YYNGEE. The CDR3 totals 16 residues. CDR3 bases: TGTGCCAGCAGCGCAACCGCCGGGACTAGCCTCTACGAGCAGTACTTC. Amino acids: CASSATAGTSLYEQYF.

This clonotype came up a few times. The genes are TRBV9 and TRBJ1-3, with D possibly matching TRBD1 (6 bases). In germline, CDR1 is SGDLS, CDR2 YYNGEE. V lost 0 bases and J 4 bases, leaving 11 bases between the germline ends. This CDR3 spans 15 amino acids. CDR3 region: CASSVDEGGGNTIYF. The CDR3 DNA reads TGTGCCAGCAGCGTAGATGAAGGGGGGGGAAACACCATATATTTT. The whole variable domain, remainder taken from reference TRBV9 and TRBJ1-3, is DSGVTQTPKHLITATGQRVTLRCSPRSGDLSVYWYQQSLDQGLQFLIQYYNGEERAKGNILERFSAQQFPDLHSELNLSSLELGDSALYFCASSVDEGGGNTIYFGEGSWLTVV.

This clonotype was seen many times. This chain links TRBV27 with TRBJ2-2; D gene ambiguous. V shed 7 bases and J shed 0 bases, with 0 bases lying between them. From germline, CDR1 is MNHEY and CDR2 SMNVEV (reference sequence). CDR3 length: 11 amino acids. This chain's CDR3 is CASTNTGELFF. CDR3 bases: TGTGCCAGCACGAACACCGGGGAGCTGTTTTTT.

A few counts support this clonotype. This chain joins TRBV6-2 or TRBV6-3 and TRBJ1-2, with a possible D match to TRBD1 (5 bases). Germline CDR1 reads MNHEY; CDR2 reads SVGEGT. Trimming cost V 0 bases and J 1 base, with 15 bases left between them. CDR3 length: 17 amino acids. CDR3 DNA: TGTGCCAGCAGTTACTCGGTCGGCAGGGATTATAACTATGGCTACACCTTC. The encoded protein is CASSYSVGRDYNYGYTF.

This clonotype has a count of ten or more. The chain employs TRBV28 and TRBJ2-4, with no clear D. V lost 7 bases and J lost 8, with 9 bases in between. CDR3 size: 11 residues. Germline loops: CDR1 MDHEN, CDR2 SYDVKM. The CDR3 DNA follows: TGTGCCAGCACCTCAGGAGACATTCAGTACTTC. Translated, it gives CASTSGDIQYF.

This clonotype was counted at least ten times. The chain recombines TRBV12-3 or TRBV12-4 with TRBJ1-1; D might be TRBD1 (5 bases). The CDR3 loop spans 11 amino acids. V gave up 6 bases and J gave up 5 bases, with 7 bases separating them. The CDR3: CASRGVTEAFF. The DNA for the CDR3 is TGTGCCAGCAGGGGGGTTACTGAAGCTTTCTTT.

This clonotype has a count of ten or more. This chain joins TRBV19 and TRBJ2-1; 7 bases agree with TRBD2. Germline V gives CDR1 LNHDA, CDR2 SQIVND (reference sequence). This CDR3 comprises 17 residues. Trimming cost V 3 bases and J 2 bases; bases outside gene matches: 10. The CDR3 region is CASSINHKSGTYNEQFF. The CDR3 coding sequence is TGTGCCAGTAGTATCAACCACAAAAGCGGGACCTACAATGAGCAGTTCTTC.

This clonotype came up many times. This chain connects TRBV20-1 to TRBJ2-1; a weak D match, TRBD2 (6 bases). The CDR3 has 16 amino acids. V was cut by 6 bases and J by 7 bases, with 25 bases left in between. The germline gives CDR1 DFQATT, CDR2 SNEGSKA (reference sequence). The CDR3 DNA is TGCAGTGCACGACACATCGGGGGAGTAATTGGAAATGAGCAGTTCTTC. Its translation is CSARHIGGVIGNEQFF.

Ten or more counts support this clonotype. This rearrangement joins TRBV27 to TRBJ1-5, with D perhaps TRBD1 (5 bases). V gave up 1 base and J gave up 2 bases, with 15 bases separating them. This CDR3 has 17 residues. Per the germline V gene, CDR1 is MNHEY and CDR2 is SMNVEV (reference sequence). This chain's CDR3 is CASSLYRGGSGNQPQHF. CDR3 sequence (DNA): TGTGCCAGCAGTTTATATCGTGGGGGGTCGGGCAATCAGCCCCAGCATTTT.

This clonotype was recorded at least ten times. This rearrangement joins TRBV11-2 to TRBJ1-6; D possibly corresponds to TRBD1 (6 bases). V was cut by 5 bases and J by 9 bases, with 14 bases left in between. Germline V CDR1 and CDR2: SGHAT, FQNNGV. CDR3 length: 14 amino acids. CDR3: CASSPGTRGSPLHF. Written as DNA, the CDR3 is TGTGCCAGCAGCCCTGGGACAAGGGGTTCACCCCTCCACTTT. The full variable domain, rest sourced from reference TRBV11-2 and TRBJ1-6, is EAGVAQSPRYKIIEKRQSVAFWCNPISGHATLYWYQQILGQGPKLLIQFQNNGVVDDSQLPKDRFSAERLKGVDSTLKIQPAKLEDSAVYLCASSPGTRGSPLHFGNGTRLTVT.

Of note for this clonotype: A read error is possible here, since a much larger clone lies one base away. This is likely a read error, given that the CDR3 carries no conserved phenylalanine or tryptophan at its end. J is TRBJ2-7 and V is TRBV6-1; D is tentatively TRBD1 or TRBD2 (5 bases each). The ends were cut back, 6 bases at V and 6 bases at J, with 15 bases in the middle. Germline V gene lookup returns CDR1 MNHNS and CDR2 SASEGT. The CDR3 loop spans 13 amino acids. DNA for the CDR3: TGTGCCAGCAGAGACTGGGGGAGAGGCGAGCAGTACCTC. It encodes CASRDWGRGEQYL.

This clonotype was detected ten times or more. CDR3 DNA sequence: TGTGCCAGCAGCGAAAAGGGTTTAGCGGTAAACAATGAGCAGTTCTTC. This gives the protein CASSEKGLAVNNEQFF. The chain links TRBV7-3 to TRBJ2-1; possibly TRBD2 for D (6 bases). The CDR3 covers 16 residues. V was cut by 5 bases and J by 5 bases, with 19 bases left in between. Per the germline V gene, CDR1 is SGHTA and CDR2 is FQGTGA.

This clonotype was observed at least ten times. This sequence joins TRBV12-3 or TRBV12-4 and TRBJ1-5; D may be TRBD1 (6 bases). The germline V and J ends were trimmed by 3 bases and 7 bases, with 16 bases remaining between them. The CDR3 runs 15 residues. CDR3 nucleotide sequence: TGTGCCAGCAGTTTGTCACCAGGGGCTAGGCAGCCCCAGCATTTT. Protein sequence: CASSLSPGARQPQHF.

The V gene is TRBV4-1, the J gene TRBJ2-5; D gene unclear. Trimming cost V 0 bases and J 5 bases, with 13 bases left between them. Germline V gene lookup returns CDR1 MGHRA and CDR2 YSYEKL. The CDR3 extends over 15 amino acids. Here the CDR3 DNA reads TGCGCCAGCAGCCAAGAGTACAGTGTGGCGGAGACCCAGTACTTC. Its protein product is CASSQEYSVAETQYF.

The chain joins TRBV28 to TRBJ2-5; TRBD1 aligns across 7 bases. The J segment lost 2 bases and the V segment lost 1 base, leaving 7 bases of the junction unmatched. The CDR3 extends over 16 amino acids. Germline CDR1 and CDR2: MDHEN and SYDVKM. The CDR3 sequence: CASSLLATGQQETQYF. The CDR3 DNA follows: TGTGCCAGCAGTTTATTGGCGACAGGGCAACAAGAGACCCAGTACTTC.